This TCR beta chain was obtained from a study of T cells in women clearing cervical HPV infection. TCRdb's copy holds only in-frame clones and misses some; the assay was immunoSEQ multiplex PCR. The sample's table shows approximately 38,000 clones. About this clone: The sequence runs out 3 residues before the end of the CDR3; the remainder is reconstructed from the germline J gene.

The CDR3 contains 16 residues. The germline V gene has CDR1 DFQATT and CDR2 SNEGSKA (reference sequence). V shed 3 bases, J shed 0 bases, and the junction held 3 bases outside the gene matches. The origin of this receptor is a woman between 18 and 69 years old with a cervical HPV16 infection that either progressed to CIN3+ or cleared (not recorded which). V and J are TRBV20-1 and TRBJ1-4, with 11 bases identical to TRBD1. Sequenced sample: blood buffy coat. CDR3 residues: CSARDRGRTTNEKLFF. Incomplete CDR3 DNA: TGCAGTGCTAGGGACAGGGGGCGTACAACTAATGAAAAA.